Sequencing of this T cell receptor (beta chain) was carried out in a study of blood T cell repertoires in COVID-19. Study as a whole: Material from acute and convalescent COVID-19 was sourced from the United States, Italy and Spain.

The trim removed 3 bases at V and 0 bases at J, leaving 7 bases unmatched. Germline assignment: CDR1 SNHLY and CDR2 FYNNEI. CDR3 length: 17 residues. Only in-frame clones appear in the TCRdb table, and some are missing; sequencing was by immunoSEQ multiplex PCR. The data show 360,000 or so clones, with 85% to 90% seen just once and under 1.2% held by the top ten. The sequenced sample was PBMCs or T cells enriched from blood (not recorded which). The clonotype was recovered from a woman aged 30 to 39 who had been exposed to COVID-19. This chain connects TRBV2 to TRBJ2-3; 9 bases line up with TRBD1. Here the CDR3 reads CASSEDRQGDSTDTQYF. CDR3 DNA: TGTGCCAGCAGTGAGGACCGACAGGGGGATAGCACAGATACGCAGTATTTT.